This T cell receptor beta chain was captured in a study of tumor-infiltrating lymphocytes in primary liver carcinoma. The researchers produced TCR beta cDNA from around 0.5 ug total RNA with a constant-region primer. Amplification in three nested multiplex PCR rounds with slightly modified ARM-PCR gave rise to TCR beta libraries. Both of the initial two PCR rounds ran for about 11 cycles and employed TRBV1-TRBV30 forward primers alongside a C-beta reverse primer. TCRdb ran MiXCR on the multiplex PCR reads and lists one entry per CDR3 protein. The sample contains about 190,000 distinct CDR3 sequences, approximately 86% of which appear only once. CDR1 SGHAT and CDR2 FQDESV come from the germline V gene (reference sequence). CDR3 length: 19 residues. Co-extraction of both nucleic acids (RNA and DNA) used roughly 20-34 mg of unsorted bulk tissue. Resection treated the patients' primary liver carcinoma. Researchers took samples from five separate regions of each tumor.

This chain uses TRBV11-1 with TRBJ2-3; TRBD1 or TRBD2 may be the D gene (5 bases each). The sample consisted of tumor tissue from primary liver carcinoma. This TCR was recovered from a man aged 35 to 55 with primary liver carcinoma and hepatitis B virus infection. The CDR3 bases are TGTGTCACCAGCTCTGGGGGAAGCTCTGTGGGAGCCCGCATGGATACGCAGTATTTT. Amino acids: CVTSSGGSSVGARMDTQYF.